This T cell receptor beta chain was captured in a study of blood T cell repertoires in COVID-19. Study background: Researchers got acute and convalescent COVID-19 samples from the United States, Italy and Spain. T cells, B-cell-depleted T cells, or PBMCs provided the cDNA or gDNA that served as material.

The CDR3 has 14 residues. Trimming pared 4 bases from V and 2 bases from J, leaving 12 bases between. CDR1 and CDR2 from the germline V gene are SGHTA and FQGNSA. Original handling: Cell counts per sample came from amplifying reference gene primers. TCRdb keeps only in-frame clones here, not all; method: immunoSEQ multiplex PCR. The DNA was the basis for D and trimming; V, J and clone size are from that table. The data show some 150,000 clones, with 80% seen just once and roughly 0.52% held by the top ten. The genes are TRBV7-2 and TRBJ2-7; D remains unclear. The sample comprised peripheral blood. This sequence was found in a man in his sixties with acute or convalescent COVID-19. Here the CDR3 DNA reads TGTGCCAGCAGCTCCGTAGGAGTACCCTACGAGCAGTACTTC. Translated: CASSSVGVPYEQYF.